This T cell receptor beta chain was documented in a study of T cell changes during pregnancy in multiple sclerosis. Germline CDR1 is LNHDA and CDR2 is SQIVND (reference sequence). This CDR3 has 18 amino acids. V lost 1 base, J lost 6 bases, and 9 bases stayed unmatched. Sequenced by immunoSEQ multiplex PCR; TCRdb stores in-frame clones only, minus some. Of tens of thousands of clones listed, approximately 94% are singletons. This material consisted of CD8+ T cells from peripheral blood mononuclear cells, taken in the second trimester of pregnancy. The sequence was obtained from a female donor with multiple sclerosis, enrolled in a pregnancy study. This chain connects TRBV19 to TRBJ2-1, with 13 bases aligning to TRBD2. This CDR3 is CASSIGLAGGLRGNEQFF. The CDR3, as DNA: TGTGCCAGTAGTATAGGACTAGCGGGGGGACTCCGGGGCAATGAGCAGTTCTTC.